The 23 T cell receptor beta chains reported below all come from one sample, sequenced in a study of T cells in narcolepsy. Clones were read by immunoSEQ multiplex PCR, and TCRdb kept only the in-frame ones, dropping some. The table shows some 17,000 clones, with just under 75% occurring only once. Sequences were obtained from CD45RA- memory CD8+ T cells from PBMCs. Every receptor here comes from a human donor with narcolepsy.

The chain joins TRBV7-3 to TRBJ2-7; TRBD2 aligns across 11 bases. The CDR3 covers 15 residues. V dropped 1 base and J dropped 5; count of bases not matched to a gene: 4. The germline V gene has CDR1 SGHTA and CDR2 FQGTGA. CDR3 residues: CASSLMTSGTHEQYF. The CDR3 DNA reads as TGTGCCAGCAGCTTAATGACTAGCGGGACCCACGAGCAGTACTTC. Full variable domain (outside the CDR3, taken from reference TRBV7-3 and TRBJ2-7): GAGVSQTPSNKVTEKGKYVELRCDPISGHTALYWYRQSLGQGPEFLIYFQGTGAADDSGLPNDRFFAVRPEGSVSTLKIQRTERGDSAVYLCASSLMTSGTHEQYFGPGTRLTVT.

The V gene is TRBV7-8, the J gene TRBJ1-2; 10 bases are shared with TRBD1. CDR1 is SGHVS, CDR2 FQNEAQ, per germline. The CDR3 runs to 15 residues. Trimming took 5 bases from V and 4 from J; bases not matched to a gene: 7. The CDR3, as DNA: TGTGCCAGCAGCCAGACAGGGGGCCAAGGCTATGGCTACACCTTC. Its protein is CASSQTGGQGYGYTF.

This clone has a handful of counts. The rearrangement uses TRBV10-3 and TRBJ1-1; 7 bases line up with TRBD1. The V and J ends lost 10 bases and 0 bases, in that order; junction bases with no gene match: 5. The germline V gene has CDR1 ENHRY and CDR2 SYGVKD. The CDR3 runs to 13 residues. CDR3 in DNA: TGTGCCACCGGACAGGCCATGAACACTGAAGCTTTCTTT. As protein: CATGQAMNTEAFF.

In the case of this clone: Additional DNA sequences in this sample encode the identical CDR3. V gene TRBV10-3 combines with J gene TRBJ2-3; TRBD2 matches at 11 bases. The germline gives CDR1 ENHRY, CDR2 SYGVKD. The CDR3 is 16 amino acids. V was clipped by 0 bases and J by 5 bases; unmatched bases: 4. CDR3 amino acids: CAISESSLAGGDTQYF. Written as DNA, the CDR3 is TGTGCCATCAGTGAGTCGAGTCTAGCGGGGGGAGATACGCAGTATTTT.

A remark on this clone: At one end the junction does not follow the germline gene, possibly because of a read error. V usage is TRBV15 and J usage is TRBJ2-1, with D tentatively TRBD1 or TRBD2 (5 bases each). Germline V gives CDR1 LNHNV, CDR2 YYDKDF (reference sequence). The CDR3 has 12 residues. The CDR3 sequence: CATGDGYNEQLF. The DNA of the CDR3 is TGTGCCACCGGGGACGGCTACAATGAGCAGCTCTTC.

The V gene is TRBV18, the J gene TRBJ2-3; perhaps D is TRBD1 or TRBD2 (5 bases each). Deletions cut 6 bases from V and 4 bases from J, with 17 bases between. CDR3 length equals 15 residues. Germline values: CDR1 KGHSH, CDR2 LQKENI. CDR3 nucleotide sequence: TGTGCCAGCTCTCCAGAGAGGGGAAAAGCAGATACGCAGTATTTT. This gives the protein CASSPERGKADTQYF.

CDR3 region: CASRPALAGRSSTDTQYF. The CDR3 DNA follows: TGCGCCAGCAGACCAGCACTAGCGGGACGTTCTAGCACAGATACGCAGTATTTT. The chain has TRBV5-1 and TRBJ2-3; 10 positions agree with TRBD2. The CDR3 totals 18 residues. With 5 bases clipped from V and 0 bases from J, the junction kept 12 bases outside the gene matches. CDR1 is SGHRS, CDR2 YFSETQ, per germline.

This chain links TRBV10-3 with TRBJ2-7; TRBD1 is a possible D gene (6 bases). In germline, CDR1 is ENHRY, CDR2 SYGVKD. The CDR3 is 14 amino acids. V lost 6 bases to trimming and J lost 0 bases, with 12 bases between them. Here the CDR3 reads CAIRLQGGSYEQYF. CDR3 bases: TGTGCCATCAGACTACAGGGTGGCTCCTACGAGCAGTACTTC.

The chain links TRBV5-1 to TRBJ1-2, with 8 bases aligning to TRBD1. The V segment lost 1 base and the J segment 3 bases; nucleotides outside the gene matches: 5. This CDR3 region has 15 residues. The V gene's germline CDR1 is SGHRS and CDR2 YFSETQ. CDR3: CASSLFRGPDYGYTF. CDR3 nucleotides: TGCGCCAGCAGCTTGTTCAGGGGGCCGGACTATGGCTACACCTTC. Together with reference TRBV5-1 and TRBJ1-2, the CDR3 gives the full variable domain: KAGVTQTPRYLIKTRGQQVTLSCSPISGHRSVSWYQQTPGQGLQFLFEYFSETQRNKGNFPGRFSGRQFSNSRSEMNVSTLELGDSALYLCASSLFRGPDYGYTFGSGTRLTVV.

This sequence joins TRBV2 and TRBJ2-7, with D perhaps being TRBD1 or TRBD2 (6 bases each). CDR1 SNHLY and CDR2 FYNNEI come from the germline V gene. The length of the CDR3 is 17 residues. The germline V and J ends were trimmed by 7 bases and 2 bases, with 24 bases remaining between them. The CDR3 sequence is CASINRGGTSPTYEQYF. In DNA form, the CDR3 reads TGTGCCAGCATCAACCGAGGGGGGACATCACCTACCTACGAGCAGTACTTC.

This chain links TRBV13 with TRBJ1-2; TRBD1 might be the D (5 bases). CDR1 is PRHDT and CDR2 is FYEKMQ in the germline V gene (reference sequence). V lost 9 bases, J lost 6 bases, and 17 bases lay in between. The CDR3 is 13 amino acids. CDR3 amino acids: CASGGDGGNGYTF. The CDR3 DNA sequence: TGTGCCAGTGGGGGGGACGGCGGTAATGGCTACACCTTC. The full variable domain, in which reference TRBV13 and TRBJ1-2 provide the parts outside the CDR3, is AAGVIQSPRHLIKEKRETATLKCYPIPRHDTVYWYQQGPGQDPQFLISFYEKMQSDKGSIPDRFSAQQFSDYHSELNMSSLELGDSALYFCASGGDGGNGYTFGSGTRLTVV.

J is TRBJ2-2 and V is TRBV6-6; maybe TRBD2 (6 bases). Between the trimmed V and J ends, which lost 0 bases and 5 bases, there was a span of 10 bases. Germline V gives CDR1 MNHNY, CDR2 SVGAGI (reference sequence). The CDR3 is 15 residues long. CDR3 residues: CASSYSFGGTGELFF. The CDR3 bases are TGTGCCAGCAGTTACTCGTTTGGGGGGACCGGGGAGCTGTTTTTT.

This clone occurred once. The chain links TRBV7-3 to TRBJ2-7, with 12 bases that match TRBD1. The CDR3 spans 13 residues. Germline V gene sequence: CDR1 SGHTA, CDR2 FQGTGA. The trim removed 4 bases at V and 12 bases at J, leaving 7 bases unmatched. In nucleotides, the CDR3 is TGTGCCAGCAGCTCGGGACAGGGGGCGAACCTGTACTTC. Translating gives CASSSGQGANLYF.

The rearrangement links TRBV7-9 to TRBJ2-3; no clear D. The germline V gene encodes CDR1 SEHNR and CDR2 FQNEAQ (reference sequence). Trimming stripped 4 bases from V and 0 bases from J, with 11 bases between. The CDR3 extends over 15 amino acids. As DNA, the CDR3 is TGTGCCAGCAGCTCCGGCCTCGTTAGCACAGATACGCAGTATTTT. It encodes CASSSGLVSTDTQYF. The full variable domain, rest sourced from reference TRBV7-9 and TRBJ2-3, is DTGVSQNPRHKITKRGQNVTFRCDPISEHNRLYWYRQTLGQGPEFLTYFQNEAQLEKSRLLSDRFSAERPKGSFSTLEIQRTEQGDSAMYLCASSSGLVSTDTQYFGPGTRLTVL.

The V gene is TRBV13, the J gene TRBJ2-5; D call uncertain. CDR3 length equals 14 residues. V was cut by 1 base and J by 5 bases, with 11 bases left in between. Germline values: CDR1 PRHDT, CDR2 FYEKMQ (reference sequence). This CDR3 reads CASSLEPRRETQYF. CDR3 DNA sequence: TGTGCCAGCAGCTTAGAACCCAGAAGGGAGACCCAGTACTTC.

The rearrangement joins TRBV9 to TRBJ2-2, with D possibly called TRBD1 or TRBD2 (5 bases each). Germline values: CDR1 SGDLS, CDR2 YYNGEE. The CDR3 covers 15 residues. V shed 3 bases and J shed 5 bases, with 14 bases lying between them. CDR3 DNA: TGTGCCAGCAGCGGGGGGACGCACCGAACCGGGGAGCTGTTTTTT. Protein: CASSGGTHRTGELFF. The variable domain in full, completed from reference TRBV9 and TRBJ2-2, reads DSGVTQTPKHLITATGQRVTLRCSPRSGDLSVYWYQQSLDQGLQFLIQYYNGEERAKGNILERFSAQQFPDLHSELNLSSLELGDSALYFCASSGGTHRTGELFFGEGSRLTVL.

The V call is TRBV27, the J call TRBJ1-2; no definite D call. The CDR3 contains 15 residues. The V gene lost 5 bases and the J gene lost 7 bases, with 20 bases spanning the gap. The germline V gene encodes CDR1 MNHEY and CDR2 SMNVEV (reference sequence). The CDR3 DNA follows: TGTGCCAGCAGTCCTCGGACCGTATTCGAGGGTGGCTACACCTTC. It codes for CASSPRTVFEGGYTF.

This clone is large by share. The chain carries TRBV9 and TRBJ1-1; TRBD1 aligns across 9 bases. The CDR3 covers 16 residues. CDR1 and CDR2 from the germline V gene are SGDLS and YYNGEE. The V segment lost 1 base and the J segment 3 bases; nucleotides outside the gene matches: 7. For the CDR3, the DNA is TGTGCCAGCAGCGTAAACAGGGGGCTAGGGGACACTGAAGCTTTCTTT. Protein: CASSVNRGLGDTEAFF.

This sequence joins TRBV5-1 and TRBJ2-5; TRBD2 aligns across 9 bases. Germline CDR1 reads SGHRS; CDR2 reads YFSETQ. The CDR3 covers 15 residues. The V and J ends lost 2 bases and 0 bases, in that order; junction bases with no gene match: 2. The CDR3 protein is CASSFSGGNQETQYF. The CDR3 DNA is TGCGCCAGCAGCTTTAGCGGGGGAAACCAAGAGACCCAGTACTTC.

As concerns this clone: A read error likely explains this, since a far larger clone differs by one base. The sample has other DNA sequences that encode this CDR3 too. The chain combines TRBV5-4 with TRBJ1-2; the D gene is possibly TRBD1 (5 bases). Germline CDR1 is SGHNT and CDR2 is YYREEE (reference sequence). The CDR3 has 16 residues. The V and J ends lost 5 bases and 8 bases respectively, with 25 bases between them. The CDR3 DNA reads as TGTGCCAGCAGTCTAGGACCGGGACGGGGGTTAGAAGGCTACACCTTC. This gives the protein CASSLGPGRGLEGYTF.

V is TRBV15 and J is TRBJ2-7; tentative D call: TRBD2 (5 bases). The germline V gene encodes CDR1 LNHNV and CDR2 YYDKDF (reference sequence). CDR3 size: 13 residues. Trimming took off 0 bases at V and 6 bases at J, with 9 bases between the two ends. The CDR3: CATSRDRGSEQYF. As DNA, the CDR3 is TGTGCCACCAGCAGAGATAGAGGGAGCGAGCAGTACTTC. The complete variable domain, with remaining parts taken from reference TRBV15 and TRBJ2-7, reads DAMVIQNPRYQVTQFGKPVTLSCSQTLNHNVMYWYQQKSSQAPKLLFHYYDKDFNNEADTPDNFQSRRPNTSFCFLDIRSPGLGDTAMYLCATSRDRGSEQYFGPGTRLTVT.

This clone came up once. The chain joins TRBV6-6 to TRBJ2-5; D may be TRBD1 or TRBD2 (6 bases each). The CDR3 contains 12 residues. CDR1 is MNHNY, CDR2 SVGAGI, per germline (reference sequence). The V end lost 7 bases, the J end lost 4 bases, and 10 bases lay between the germline ends. The CDR3 loop reads CASTKGGETQYF. In DNA, the CDR3 is TGTGCCAGCACTAAGGGGGGAGAGACCCAGTACTTC.

This clone was observed once. This chain joins TRBV10-1 and TRBJ2-7; a weak D match, TRBD2 (6 bases). The CDR3 loop spans 16 amino acids. Trimming pared 4 bases from V and 0 bases from J, leaving 16 bases between. Germline CDR1 is WNHNN and CDR2 is SYGVQD (reference sequence). DNA of the CDR3: TGCGCCAGCAGTGGGGAGGAGGGGATGAGCTCCTACGAGCAGTACTTC. As protein: CASSGEEGMSSYEQYF.